Here is one TCR beta chain with its context. Its specificity is unknown. Trimming shortened V by 7 bases and J by 1 base, and 13 bases separated the two germline ends. The CDR3 has 14 residues. Germline CDR1 is SGHNT and CDR2 is YENEEA. Clones were read by immunoSEQ multiplex PCR, and TCRdb kept only the in-frame ones, dropping some. This sample has approximately 110,000 clones, with roughly nine tenths found just once. The sample belongs to a study of T cell responses to AZD1222 COVID-19 vaccine. Across the whole study: Pooling was applied to second doses at about 4 or about 12 weeks.

The study, taken as a whole, reports: Regions 160-218 and 743-854 held dominance among vaccine-associated CD4 TCRs, which spanned spike. All repertoire sampling was performed exclusively after the peak T cell response. Most donors were white British, females outnumbered males, and clonal diversity was possibly underestimated.

This receptor was taken from an adult in good health. The rearrangement uses TRBV11-3 and TRBJ1-1; the D gene is possibly TRBD1 (6 bases). The sequencing used peripheral blood, collected on day 0 of AZD1222 vaccination. The CDR3 DNA is TGTGCCAGCACCGCTACCAGGGGGAACACTGAAGCTTTCTTT. It codes for CASTATRGNTEAFF. Looking up the rest from reference TRBV11-3 and TRBJ1-1 gives the full variable domain: EAGVVQSPRYKIIEKKQPVAFWCNPISGHNTLYWYLQNLGQGPELLIRYENEEAVDDSQLPKDRFSAERLKGVDSTLKIQPAELGDSAVYLCASTATRGNTEAFFGQGTRLTVV.